These 6 T cell receptor beta chains share one sample of origin, sequenced in a study of T cells in Graves' hyperthyroidism and ophthalmopathy. TCR beta CDR3 region amplification was performed from RNA transcripts. The HTBI set primed first-round TCR CDR3 RT-PCR. MiXCR, run by TCRdb on the multiplex PCR reads, gives a single entry per CDR3 protein. Among some 440,000 distinct CDR3 sequences, about 15% were seen once, and the ten largest hold approximately 8%. The sequencing input was blood. Source of these receptors: a woman under 30 with Graves' hyperthyroidism.

The table lists this clonotype with a count of one. One end of the junction fails to match germline, which may point to a read error. This sequence joins TRBV6-4 and TRBJ1-2; D gene ambiguous. Germline CDR1 is MRHNA and CDR2 is SNTAGT. The CDR3 extends over 17 amino acids. CDR3 in amino acids: CASSYSTGRDPNYGYTF. The CDR3 bases are TGTGCCAGCAGTTACTCGACTGGCCGAGACCCAAACTATGGCTACACCTTC.

This clonotype was seen at least ten times. The chain has TRBV20-1 and TRBJ1-5; D is possibly TRBD1 (5 bases). The germline gives CDR1 DFQATT, CDR2 SNEGSKA (reference sequence). The CDR3 spans 13 residues. V shed 5 bases and J shed 7 bases, with 15 bases lying between them. The CDR3 sequence: CSARRQFGQPQHF. The CDR3 DNA reads as TGCAGTGCTCGGAGACAGTTTGGCCAGCCCCAGCATTTT.

This clonotype was detected many times. The V call is TRBV2, the J call TRBJ1-2; a possible D gene is TRBD1 (6 bases). Germline V gene data show CDR1 as SNHLY and CDR2 as FYNNEI. V was pared by 7 bases and J by 6 bases, with 15 bases between. The CDR3 is 13 amino acids. The CDR3 spells CASTADRGDGYTF. The CDR3, as DNA: TGTGCCAGCACCGCGGACAGAGGCGATGGCTACACCTTC.

This clonotype was recorded many times. The J gene is TRBJ1-1, the V gene TRBV30, with 9 nucleotides matching TRBD1. The ends lost 1 base at V and 1 base at J; junction bases unmatched: 1. Looked up from germline, CDR1 is GTSNPN and CDR2 is SVGIG (reference sequence). This CDR3 comprises 14 residues. Here the CDR3 DNA reads TGTGCCTGGAGTGCGGGACAGGGGAACACTGAAGCTTTCTTT. Amino acids: CAWSAGQGNTEAFF.

This clonotype was seen repeatedly, ten times or more. This chain joins TRBV28 and TRBJ2-5; 9 bases line up with TRBD2. Germline V gene lookup returns CDR1 MDHEN and CDR2 SYDVKM. The CDR3 is 13 residues long. V shed 6 bases, J shed 7 bases, and the junction held 6 bases outside the gene matches. The CDR3 region is CASRRTSVGTQYF. The CDR3 nucleotides are TGTGCCAGCAGACGGACTAGCGTAGGGACCCAGTACTTC.

The chain has TRBV6-1 and TRBJ1-2, with D maybe TRBD1 (6 bases). This CDR3 contains 18 residues. Looked up from germline, CDR1 is MNHNS and CDR2 is SASEGT. V was shortened by 7 bases and J by 5 bases, with 29 bases between the two germline ends. The CDR3 spells CASTKLIPGTSQIYGYTF. In DNA form, the CDR3 reads TGTGCCAGCACCAAATTAATCCCCGGGACAAGTCAGATATATGGCTACACCTTC.